The 18 T cell receptor beta chains below were found in one sample sequenced in a study of cytomegalovirus exposure and HLA in healthy donors. Amplification used 60 Vbeta primers and 13 Jbeta primers. Only in-frame clones appear in the TCRdb table, and some are missing; sequencing was by immunoSEQ multiplex PCR. This table holds 150,000 to 200,000 clones, 68% found once. Sequenced: PBMCs. The receptors here all came from a woman younger than 35 in good health and CMV-seropositive.

The chain carries TRBV12-5 and TRBJ2-1; 15 positions agree with TRBD2. Unmatched junction bases numbered 4, after V lost 4 bases and J lost 3 bases. This CDR3 contains 17 residues. From germline, CDR1 is LGHNT and CDR2 FRNRAP. For the CDR3, the DNA is TGTGCTAGTGGTTCCGGACTAGCGGGAGGGCTCTACAATGAGCAGTTCTTC. Residues: CASGSGLAGGLYNEQFF.

This clone was seen a handful of times. The chain joins TRBV9 to TRBJ1-1; 9 bases fit TRBD1. V shed 5 bases and J 3 bases; nucleotides not matched to a gene: 5. Germline CDR1 is SGDLS and CDR2 is YYNGEE. The CDR3 runs 14 residues. The CDR3 here is CASRRQGDDTEAFF. The CDR3 bases are TGTGCCAGCAGGCGACAGGGGGATGACACTGAAGCTTTCTTT.

The chain carries TRBV2 and TRBJ2-1; 7 bases align to TRBD2. The germline V gene has CDR1 SNHLY and CDR2 FYNNEI. V shed 6 bases and J 5 bases; nucleotides not matched to a gene: 10. The CDR3 sequence is 15 residues long. The CDR3 DNA sequence: TGTGCCAGCAGAGCCTCCGGGACTACAGACAATGAGCAGTTCTTC. It codes for CASRASGTTDNEQFF.

The rearrangement uses TRBV7-9 and TRBJ2-7; TRBD1 matches at 8 bases. The CDR3 runs to 13 residues. The junction had 2 bases not matched to a gene; V was cut back by 5 bases and J by 2 bases. Germline V CDR1 and CDR2: SEHNR, FQNEAQ (reference sequence). The CDR3 region has the DNA TGTGCCAGCAGCCGACAGGGGACCTACGAGCAGTACTTC. Its translation: CASSRQGTYEQYF.

V is TRBV5-8 and J is TRBJ2-3; 11 bases are shared with TRBD2. The CDR3 extends over 20 amino acids. J lost 5 bases, V lost 3 bases, and 20 bases had no gene match. Germline CDR1 SGHTS, CDR2 YDEGEE. In nucleotides, the CDR3 is TGTGCCAGCAGCTATTGGTTCTCCGAGAATAGCGGGGGGGGTGAAGATACGCAGTATTTT. Translating it yields CASSYWFSENSGGGEDTQYF.

This clone was recorded once. The rearrangement links TRBV7-9 to TRBJ2-2; D is undetermined. Germline assignment: CDR1 SEHNR and CDR2 FQNEAQ (reference sequence). The CDR3 is 12 amino acids. V was trimmed by 6 bases and J by 5 bases, leaving 7 bases between them. CDR3 loop: CASRAGTGELFF. DNA of the CDR3: TGTGCCAGCAGAGCAGGAACCGGGGAGCTGTTTTTT.

This clone was picked up one time. The chain has TRBV6-1 and TRBJ1-1; D unclear. The CDR3 is 15 amino acids. V was pared by 0 bases and J by 0 bases, with 8 bases between. Germline loops: CDR1 MNHNS, CDR2 SASEGT. CDR3 nucleotide sequence: TGTGCCAGCAGTGAAGCGGCAGGTATGAACACTGAAGCTTTCTTT. Translating it yields CASSEAAGMNTEAFF.

Points on this clone: The sample has other DNA sequences that encode this CDR3 too. The chain is built from TRBV7-9 and TRBJ1-5; no reliable D call. The V gene lost 5 bases and the J gene lost 5 bases, with 7 bases spanning the gap. This CDR3 is built from 12 residues. Germline lookup yields CDR1 SEHNR and CDR2 FQNEAQ (reference sequence). As DNA, the CDR3 is TGTGCCAGCAGCCCGGGTGATCAGCCCCAGCATTTT. It translates to CASSPGDQPQHF. Full variable domain (rest looked up from reference TRBV7-9 and TRBJ1-5): DTGVSQNPRHKITKRGQNVTFRCDPISEHNRLYWYRQTLGQGPEFLTYFQNEAQLEKSRLLSDRFSAERPKGSFSTLEIQRTEQGDSAMYLCASSPGDQPQHFGDGTRLSIL.

The gene calls are TRBV28 and TRBJ2-3; D not resolved. V lost 2 bases, J lost 0 bases, and 15 bases lay in between. CDR1 MDHEN and CDR2 SYDVKM come from the germline V gene. The CDR3 contains 17 residues. The CDR3 nucleotides are TGTGCCAGCAGTTTAAGGCGAGCGCTTGCTAGCACAGATACGCAGTATTTT. It yields the protein CASSLRRALASTDTQYF. Variable domain in full (rest from reference TRBV28 and TRBJ2-3): DVKVTQSSRYLVKRTGEKVFLECVQDMDHENMFWYRQDPGLGLRLIYFSYDVKMKEKGDIPEGYSVSREKKERFSLILESASTNQTSMYLCASSLRRALASTDTQYFGPGTRLTVL.

This sequence joins TRBV5-1 and TRBJ1-2; D possibly corresponds to TRBD1 (6 bases). V lost 5 bases and J 4 bases, leaving 12 bases between the germline ends. CDR3 length: 13 amino acids. Germline lookup yields CDR1 SGHRS and CDR2 YFSETQ. This CDR3 is CASSRGHFYGYTF. In nucleotides, the CDR3 is TGCGCCAGCAGTCGGGGACACTTCTATGGCTACACCTTC.

The chain combines TRBV4-2 with TRBJ2-5, with 7 bases fitting TRBD2. V gave up 4 bases and J gave up 3 bases; unmatched junction bases: 5. CDR1 LGHNA and CDR2 YNFKEQ come from the germline V gene. The CDR3 runs 14 residues. The CDR3 sequence is CASSRFGGEETQYF. DNA for the CDR3: TGTGCCAGCAGCCGTTTTGGGGGGGAAGAGACCCAGTACTTC.

This sequence joins TRBV28 and TRBJ2-1; 9 bases line up with TRBD2. CDR1 is MDHEN, CDR2 SYDVKM, per germline. The trim removed 6 bases at V and 4 bases at J, leaving 7 bases unmatched. This CDR3 has 15 amino acids. CDR3 nucleotide sequence: TGTGCCAGCAGCTCGCGGGGGGGCCATTACAATGAGCAGTTCTTC. Translating gives CASSSRGGHYNEQFF.

This chain links TRBV27 with TRBJ2-3; 7 bases fit TRBD2. CDR3 length: 14 amino acids. Germline V gene lookup returns CDR1 MNHEY and CDR2 SMNVEV (reference sequence). Trimming at V came to 5 bases and at J to 3 bases, leaving 5 bases not matched to a gene. The CDR3 sequence is CASSGGLGTDTQYF. The CDR3 bases are TGTGCCAGCAGTGGAGGACTAGGGACAGATACGCAGTATTTT.

This clone has only one observation. CDR3 in amino acids: CASSYGSPQGYGYTF. As DNA, the CDR3 is TGTGCCAGCAGTTACGGATCCCCTCAGGGCTATGGCTACACCTTC. V gene TRBV6-6 combines with J gene TRBJ1-2; maybe TRBD1 (5 bases). The CDR3 length is 15 residues. CDR1 is MNHNY, CDR2 SVGAGI, per germline (reference sequence). Trimming shortened V by 2 bases and J by 4 bases, and 14 bases separated the two germline ends.

The chain uses TRBV28 and TRBJ2-3, with TRBD2 matching over 7 bases. This CDR3 has 16 amino acids. In germline, CDR1 is MDHEN, CDR2 SYDVKM. V shed 1 base, J shed 2 bases, and the junction held 6 bases outside the gene matches. The CDR3 DNA is TGTGCCAGCAGTTTATCGGCTAGCGGATACACAGATACGCAGTATTTT. It yields the protein CASSLSASGYTDTQYF.

Here the CDR3 DNA reads TGTGCCAGTAGATGGGGCCCGGGAGAGACCCAGTACTTC. Its translation: CASRWGPGETQYF. V gene TRBV19 combines with J gene TRBJ2-5; D may be TRBD1 (5 bases). With 6 bases removed from V and 4 bases from J, the gap between germline ends came to 12 bases. The CDR3 runs 13 residues. CDR1 is LNHDA and CDR2 is SQIVND in the germline V gene (reference sequence). The full variable domain, with the rest looked up from reference TRBV19 and TRBJ2-5, is DGGITQSPKYLFRKEGQNVTLSCEQNLNHDAMYWYRQDPGQGLRLIYYSQIVNDFQKGDIAEGYSVSREKKESFPLTVTSAQKNPTAFYLCASRWGPGETQYFGPGTRLLVL.

This chain connects TRBV29-1 to TRBJ2-4; 7 bases map to TRBD1. The CDR3 runs 13 residues. Germline V gene lookup returns CDR1 SQVTM and CDR2 ANQGSEA. With V trimmed by 6 bases and J by 6 bases, 8 bases remained unmatched. CDR3 coding DNA: TGCAGCGTGGCAGAATACAGGGGAAACATTCAGTACTTC. Protein sequence: CSVAEYRGNIQYF. The full variable domain, rest sourced from reference TRBV29-1 and TRBJ2-4, is SAVISQKPSRDICQRGTSLTIQCQVDSQVTMMFWYRQQPGQSLTLIATANQGSEATYESGFVIDKFPISRPNLTFSTLTVSNMSPEDSSIYLCSVAEYRGNIQYFGAGTRLSVL.

This sequence joins TRBV19 and TRBJ1-1, with D possibly being TRBD1 (5 bases). The CDR3 runs 16 residues. Germline loops: CDR1 LNHDA, CDR2 SQIVND (reference sequence). V gave up 5 bases and J gave up 4 bases, with 20 bases separating them. The CDR3 region has the DNA TGTGCCAGTAGTGAGGAGTGGGGCAGGTGGGCCACTGAAGCTTTCTTT. It encodes CASSEEWGRWATEAFF.